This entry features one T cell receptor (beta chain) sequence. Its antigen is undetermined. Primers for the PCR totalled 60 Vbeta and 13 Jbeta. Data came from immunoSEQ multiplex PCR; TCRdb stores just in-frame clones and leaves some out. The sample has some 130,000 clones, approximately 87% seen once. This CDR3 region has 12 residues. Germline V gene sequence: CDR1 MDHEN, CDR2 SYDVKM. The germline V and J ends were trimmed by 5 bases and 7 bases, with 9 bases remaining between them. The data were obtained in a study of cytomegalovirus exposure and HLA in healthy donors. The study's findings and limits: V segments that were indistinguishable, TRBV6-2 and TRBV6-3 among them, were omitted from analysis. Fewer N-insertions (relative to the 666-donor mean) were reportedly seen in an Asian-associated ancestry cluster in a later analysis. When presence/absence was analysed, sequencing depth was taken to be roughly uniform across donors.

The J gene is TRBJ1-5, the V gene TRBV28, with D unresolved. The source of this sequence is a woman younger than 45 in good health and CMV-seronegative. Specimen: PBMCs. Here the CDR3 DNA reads TGTGCCAGCAGTAGACTTGGCCAGCCCCAGCATTTT. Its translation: CASSRLGQPQHF.